The next 14 T cell receptor beta chains were all read from a single sample in a study of human T cells and chemical hapten exposure. TCRdb re-called the RACE reads with MiXCR, one entry per CDR3 protein. The top ten clones hold around 4.1% of a sample with more than 55,000 distinct CDR3 sequences, 11% of them seen once. The time point: pre-sensitization, week 0. Treatment given: therapeutic diphenylcyclopropenone sensitization with weekly scalp DPC. The sequencing used whole blood, collected in connection with sensitization to the hapten diphenylcyclopropenone (DPC). The source of these receptors is a woman aged 40-49 years with alopecia areata. Some clones in this sample may be carry-over from other donors' samples.

This clonotype has a single count. The V call is TRBV7-8, the J call TRBJ2-1; D remains ambiguous. Trimming left V 4 bases short and J 5 bases short, with 12 bases between. The CDR3 runs to 14 residues. Germline loops: CDR1 SGHVS, CDR2 FQNEAQ. The CDR3 region is CASSSTLRNNEQFF. The DNA of the CDR3 is TGTGCCAGCAGCTCGACCCTGAGGAACAATGAGCAGTTCTTC. The full variable domain, rest sourced from reference TRBV7-8 and TRBJ2-1, is GAGVSQSPRYKVAKRGQDVALRCDPISGHVSLFWYQQALGQGPEFLTYFQNEAQLDKSGLPSDRFFAERPEGSVSTLKIQRTQQEDSAVYLCASSSTLRNNEQFFGPGTRLTVL.

This clonotype appeared a few times. This chain joins TRBV7-2 and TRBJ1-1; 7 bases fit TRBD1. The CDR3 is 14 amino acids. V was pared by 4 bases and J by 3 bases, with 5 bases of the junction left unmatched. Germline CDR1 is SGHTA and CDR2 is FQGNSA. This CDR3 is CASSSQGGDTEAFF. The CDR3 nucleotides read TGTGCCAGCAGCTCCCAGGGGGGGGACACTGAAGCTTTCTTT.

As regards this clonotype: One end of the junction does not line up with germline, which may come from a read error. This chain links TRBV2 with TRBJ2-7; D is uncertain. Germline V CDR1 and CDR2: SNHLY, FYNNEI. The CDR3 has 15 amino acids. The CDR3: CSSSEVQASLGEQYF. In DNA, the CDR3 is TGTTCCAGCAGTGAAGTTCAGGCGTCACTGGGCGAGCAGTACTTC.

This clonotype was observed at least ten times. The chain is built from TRBV20-1 and TRBJ1-4; D not resolved. The CDR3 loop spans 18 amino acids. Trimming cost V 1 base and J 0 bases, with 18 bases left between them. Germline-derived CDR1 and CDR2 are DFQATT and SNEGSKA (reference sequence). CDR3: CSARVRRTLLSTNEKLFF. The CDR3 DNA sequence: TGCAGTGCTAGAGTTCGGCGGACCCTATTGTCAACTAATGAAAAACTGTTTTTT.

The chain links TRBV13 to TRBJ2-7; 8 bases are a match to TRBD2. Germline values: CDR1 PRHDT, CDR2 FYEKMQ (reference sequence). The CDR3 consists of 16 residues. Trimming took 3 bases from V and 3 from J; bases not matched to a gene: 10. As DNA, the CDR3 is TGTGCCAGCAGCTTCTTTCCCGGGAGGGCCGGCTACGAGCAGTACTTC. Translation: CASSFFPGRAGYEQYF. The complete variable domain, with remaining parts taken from reference TRBV13 and TRBJ2-7, reads AAGVIQSPRHLIKEKRETATLKCYPIPRHDTVYWYQQGPGQDPQFLISFYEKMQSDKGSIPDRFSAQQFSDYHSELNMSSLELGDSALYFCASSFFPGRAGYEQYFGPGTRLTVT.

This clonotype occurred a few times. V gene TRBV4-1 combines with J gene TRBJ2-7; tentative D call: TRBD1 (5 bases). Deletions cut 6 bases from V and 5 bases from J, with 20 bases between. CDR1 is MGHRA and CDR2 is YSYEKL in the germline V gene. The CDR3 has 15 amino acids. The CDR3 sequence: CASRGLQLASHEQYF. CDR3 nucleotides: TGCGCCAGCAGGGGGCTACAGTTGGCGTCGCACGAGCAGTACTTC.

The chain recombines TRBV6-2 or TRBV6-3 with TRBJ2-3, with D perhaps assigned TRBD1 or TRBD2 (5 bases each). Trimming cost V 5 bases and J 0 bases, with 15 bases left between them. Germline V gives CDR1 MNHEY, CDR2 SVGEGT. There are 16 residues in the CDR3. The CDR3 sequence: CASSQGRADSTDTQYF. The CDR3 region has the DNA TGTGCCAGCAGTCAGGGCCGAGCGGATAGCACAGATACGCAGTATTTT.

The rearrangement uses TRBV19 and TRBJ2-1; D is undetermined. The CDR3 contains 14 residues. V was clipped by 5 bases and J by 0 bases, with 8 bases between them. The germline CDR1 and CDR2 sequences are LNHDA and SQIVND (reference sequence). Here the CDR3 DNA reads TGTGCCAGTAGTGTTTGGGGCTCCTACAATGAGCAGTTCTTC. This encodes CASSVWGSYNEQFF. Together with reference TRBV19 and TRBJ2-1, the CDR3 gives the full variable domain: DGGITQSPKYLFRKEGQNVTLSCEQNLNHDAMYWYRQDPGQGLRLIYYSQIVNDFQKGDIAEGYSVSREKKESFPLTVTSAQKNPTAFYLCASSVWGSYNEQFFGPGTRLTVL.

The rearrangement uses TRBV24-1 and TRBJ2-1; D ambiguous. This CDR3 has 12 residues. Per the germline V gene, CDR1 is KGHDR and CDR2 is SFDVKD. Between the trimmed V and J ends, which lost 4 bases and 5 bases, there was a span of 5 bases. In nucleotides, the CDR3 is TGTGCCACCAGTGACCACCACAATGAGCAGTTCTTC. This translates into CATSDHHNEQFF.

The chain has TRBV11-2 and TRBJ2-2; D unresolved. The ends were cut back, 7 bases at V and 4 bases at J, with 16 bases in the middle. There are 15 residues in the CDR3. Germline CDR1 is SGHAT and CDR2 is FQNNGV. The CDR3 loop is CASTVSSARTGELFF. CDR3 in DNA: TGTGCCAGCACCGTTAGTTCAGCGCGCACCGGGGAGCTGTTTTTT.

This clonotype has at least ten counts. The chain couples TRBV28 to TRBJ1-2, with 12 bases identical to TRBD1. The CDR3 is made up of 14 amino acids. J lost 4 bases, V lost 6 bases, and 3 bases had no gene match. Germline assignment: CDR1 MDHEN and CDR2 SYDVKM. The CDR3 sequence is CASRRDRGPYGYTF. The DNA of the CDR3 is TGTGCCAGCAGGAGGGACAGGGGGCCCTATGGCTACACCTTC.

This clonotype was seen a few times. The chain employs TRBV7-2 and TRBJ2-7, with D tentatively TRBD1 (6 bases). Germline-derived CDR1 and CDR2 are SGHTA and FQGNSA. This CDR3 has 13 residues. V was cut by 6 bases and J by 5 bases, with 14 bases left in between. CDR3 sequence: CASRTTGKDEQYF. The CDR3 nucleotides are TGTGCCAGCAGGACCACAGGGAAAGACGAGCAGTACTTC.

Of note for this clonotype: A much larger clone differs from this one at a single base, so this may be a read error. This sequence joins TRBV5-6 and TRBJ2-2, with D tentatively TRBD2 (6 bases). Germline V gene sequence: CDR1 SGHDT, CDR2 YYEEEE. This CDR3 spans 15 amino acids. The CDR3 coding sequence is TGTGCCAGCATCCAAGGGGAGGCGAACACCGAGGAGCTGTTTTTT. Translating it yields CASIQGEANTEELFF.

This clonotype has more than one count but fewer than ten. The chain is built from TRBV20-1 and TRBJ1-5; D is uncertain. Per germline, CDR1 DFQATT and CDR2 SNEGSKA (reference sequence). CDR3 size: 14 residues. With 3 bases removed from V and 4 bases from J, the gap between germline ends came to 13 bases. CDR3 residues: CSARLGGLNQPQHF. CDR3 sequence (DNA): TGCAGTGCTAGGCTCGGAGGCCTTAATCAGCCCCAGCATTTT.